The 11 T cell receptor beta chains given below trace back to one sample, sequenced in a study of identical twins' blood T cells. TCRdb reprocessed the 5' RACE reads with MiXCR, giving one entry per CDR3 protein. In the table there are roughly 380,000 distinct CDR3 sequences, roughly 28% of which are singletons. Sample: PBMCs. Receptors originate from a woman aged 18-49 years in good health.

The chain joins TRBV29-1 to TRBJ2-4; D is unresolved. CDR1 and CDR2 from the germline V gene are SQVTM and ANQGSEA. Trimming shortened V by 7 bases and J by 0 bases, and 16 bases separated the two germline ends. The CDR3 extends over 15 amino acids. The CDR3 loop reads CSATGVWGAKNIQYF. CDR3 DNA: TGCAGCGCCACCGGAGTTTGGGGAGCCAAAAACATTCAGTACTTC.

This clonotype was found many times. The rearrangement joins TRBV10-2 to TRBJ1-2; D is perhaps TRBD1 (5 bases). Germline assignment: CDR1 WSHSY and CDR2 SAAADI. Trimming took off 3 bases at V and 6 bases at J, with 11 bases between the two ends. CDR3 size: 13 residues. The CDR3 sequence: CASSDEGWNGYTF. The CDR3 bases are TGCGCCAGCAGTGACGAGGGGTGGAATGGCTACACCTTC.

The table lists this clonotype with many counts. V and J are TRBV18 and TRBJ2-7; D is uncertain. Germline V lookup: CDR1 KGHSH, CDR2 LQKENI. Trimming took off 3 bases at V and 3 bases at J, with 6 bases between the two ends. CDR3 size: 12 residues. The CDR3 DNA is TGTGCCAGCTCACCTAACGGCTACGAGCAGTACTTC. It is translated as CASSPNGYEQYF. The full variable domain, in which reference TRBV18 and TRBJ2-7 provide the parts outside the CDR3, is NAGVMQNPRHLVRRRGQEARLRCSPMKGHSHVYWYRQLPEEGLKFMVYLQKENIIDESGMPKERFSAEFPKEGPSILRIQQVVRGDSAAYFCASSPNGYEQYFGPGTRLTVT.

The J gene is TRBJ2-7, the V gene TRBV20-1; TRBD2 is a possible D gene (5 bases). Trimming removed 4 bases at V and 0 bases at J, with 13 bases between. Germline V gene data show CDR1 as DFQATT and CDR2 as SNEGSKA (reference sequence). This CDR3 is 14 amino acids long. The CDR3 coding sequence is TGCAGTGCTAAGGGAGAAGCGAGCTCCTACGAGCAGTACTTC. Its protein is CSAKGEASSYEQYF.

The rearrangement links TRBV6-2 or TRBV6-3 to TRBJ1-2; D unclear. CDR1 MNHEY and CDR2 SVGEGT come from the germline V gene. The V end lost 4 bases, the J end lost 7 bases, and 7 bases lay between the germline ends. The CDR3 sequence is 11 residues long. CDR3 amino acids: CASSWFGGYTF. CDR3 DNA: TGTGCCAGCAGTTGGTTCGGTGGCTACACCTTC.

This clonotype was seen more than once but under ten times. The chain carries TRBV6-2 or TRBV6-3 and TRBJ2-7, with 8 bases fitting TRBD1. This CDR3 has 15 amino acids. The germline gives CDR1 MNHEY, CDR2 SVGEGT. Trimming removed 6 bases from V and 3 bases from J; junction bases left unmatched: 10. This chain's CDR3 is CASSPRTGIIYEQYF. The DNA for the CDR3 is TGTGCCAGCAGCCCACGGACAGGGATAATCTACGAGCAGTACTTC.

This clonotype has more than one count but fewer than ten. A read error may be the cause here, since a much bigger clone is one base away. The chain carries TRBV4-3 and TRBJ1-2, with D perhaps TRBD1 (5 bases). Germline V gene data show CDR1 as LGHNA and CDR2 as YSLEER. The CDR3 has 19 amino acids. Between the trimmed V and J ends, which lost 0 bases and 5 bases, there was a span of 25 bases. CDR3 in DNA: TGCGCCAGCAGCCAAGATAGGAGACCCAGCAGGGCCTCTTCATATGGCTACACCTTC. The encoded protein is CASSQDRRPSRASSYGYTF.

About this clonotype: The junction shows a germline mismatch at one end, possibly a read error. The chain employs TRBV10-2 and TRBJ2-1; TRBD2 matches 7 bases. The CDR3 covers 13 residues. Germline loops: CDR1 WSHSY, CDR2 SAAADI. The CDR3: CASTLAEYNGQFF. CDR3 bases: TGCGCCAGCACTCTAGCGGAGTACAATGGGCAGTTCTTC.

This clonotype has only a few counts. The chain has TRBV7-2 and TRBJ1-1; D ambiguous. Germline-derived CDR1 and CDR2 are SGHTA and FQGNSA. V gave up 0 bases and J gave up 1 base, with 6 bases separating them. The CDR3 has 14 amino acids. The CDR3 here is CASSLAAWNTEAFF. The CDR3 DNA is TGTGCCAGCAGCTTAGCGGCATGGAACACTGAAGCTTTCTTT. Using reference TRBV7-2 and TRBJ1-1 for the parts outside the CDR3, the full variable domain is GAGVSQSPSNKVTEKGKDVELRCDPISGHTALYWYRQSLGQGLEFLIYFQGNSAPDKSGLPSDRFSAERTGGSVSTLTIQRTQQEDSAVYLCASSLAAWNTEAFFGQGTRLTVV.

This clonotype was found many times. This chain links TRBV19 with TRBJ2-1, with 7 bases matching TRBD1. This CDR3 spans 13 amino acids. V shed 10 bases and J 4 bases; nucleotides not matched to a gene: 7. CDR1 LNHDA and CDR2 SQIVND come from the germline V gene (reference sequence). As DNA, the CDR3 is TGTGCCACCCGGGACAGCCCTTACAATGAGCAGTTCTTC. The encoded protein is CATRDSPYNEQFF. Complete variable domain (other parts from reference TRBV19 and TRBJ2-1): DGGITQSPKYLFRKEGQNVTLSCEQNLNHDAMYWYRQDPGQGLRLIYYSQIVNDFQKGDIAEGYSVSREKKESFPLTVTSAQKNPTAFYLCATRDSPYNEQFFGPGTRLTVL.

This clonotype showed up just a few times. The chain couples TRBV12-3 or TRBV12-4 to TRBJ2-2, with 9 positions matching TRBD1. The CDR3 has 15 residues. V shed 3 bases, J shed 4 bases, and the junction held 3 bases outside the gene matches. The DNA of the CDR3 is TGTGCCAGCAGTTTTGCGGGACAGGGCACCGGGGAGCTGTTTTTT. This encodes CASSFAGQGTGELFF.